This T cell receptor (beta chain) was sequenced for a study of shared clonotypes between healthy human individuals. Findings and caveats of the study: Shared clonotypes across all four donors exceeded non-shared ones in generation probability.

The table came from immunoSEQ multiplex PCR; TCRdb's copy has only in-frame clones and leaves some out. The sample records 2.3 million or so clones, 90% to 95% being singletons. The CDR3 contains 13 residues. Per germline, CDR1 SQVTM and CDR2 ANQGSEA. V lost 6 bases, J lost 2 bases, and 4 bases stayed unmatched. About this clone itself: The antigen remains unidentified.

Sequenced input: naive CD4+ T cells from PBMCs. Subset given: CD45RA+ positively selected. The chain has TRBV29-1 and TRBJ2-3; 8 bases are shared with TRBD1. The TCR sequence derives from a man younger than 35 in good health. Some clones in this sample may be carry-over from other donors' samples. CDR3 sequence: CSVEGQVTDTQYF. CDR3 coding DNA: TGCAGCGTGGAGGGACAGGTCACAGATACGCAGTATTTT.